A selection of T cell receptor beta chains follows, all from one sample in a study of Ad26.COV2.S vaccination and SARS-CoV-2 variants. Only in-frame clones appear in the TCRdb table, and some are missing; sequencing was by immunoSEQ multiplex PCR. Here the sample spans some 450,000 clones, 90% being singletons. Sequencing was performed on peripheral blood, taken in a trial of Ad26.COV2.S vaccine versus placebo. Receptor source: a person between 18 and 65 years old who received the Ad26.COV2.S COVID-19 vaccine or a placebo. Both conserved end residues are part of each CDR3. The order of the fields is J gene, V gene, CDR3 protein.

J: TRBJ2-3; V: TRBV2; CDR3: CASSEDGGTDTQYF
J: TRBJ2-3; V: TRBV3-1/TRBV3-2; CDR3: CASSQDLGTGLGTDTQYF
J: TRBJ2-2; V: TRBV7-3; CDR3: CASSPEGGELFF
J: TRBJ2-1; V: TRBV15; CDR3: CATSRDETIGEQFF
J: TRBJ2-3; V: TRBV5-1; CDR3: CASRVGDFTDTQYF
J: TRBJ1-2; V: TRBV28; CDR3: CASSPFGGGRYGYTF
J: TRBJ1-4; V: TRBV29-1; CDR3: CSVRVRGRDGEKLFF
J: TRBJ1-1; V: TRBV27; CDR3: CASSVFPQGAEAFF
J: TRBJ2-2; V: TRBV19; CDR3: CASSELAGAGELFF
J: TRBJ2-3; V: TRBV9; CDR3: CASSALLAGLDTQYF
J: TRBJ2-3; V: TRBV2; CDR3: CASRVGGPGGTDTQYF
J: TRBJ2-5; V: TRBV2; CDR3: CASNFNLGETQYF
J: TRBJ1-3; V: TRBV28; CDR3: CASSFRGRVAGGNTIYF
J: TRBJ1-5; V: TRBV7-8; CDR3: CASSLEYQPQHF
J: TRBJ2-3; V: TRBV9; CDR3: CASSVGSSGRITDTQYF
J: TRBJ1-2; V: TRBV19; CDR3: CASSMGGSPRDYGYTF
J: TRBJ2-3; V: TRBV6-2/TRBV6-3; CDR3: CASSYPMGATERDTQYF
J: TRBJ1-2; V: TRBV20-1; CDR3: CSAREVPPTF
J: TRBJ2-5; V: TRBV21-1; CDR3: CASNQHGTGKETQYF
J: TRBJ1-5; V: TRBV28; CDR3: CASSFDVDQPQHF
J: TRBJ2-2; V: TRBV7-6; CDR3: CASSLVAGGDTGELFF
J: TRBJ2-2; V: TRBV3-1/TRBV3-2; CDR3: CASSQAGFPRGELFF
J: TRBJ2-3; V: TRBV11-1; CDR3: CASSPGLALSAQYF
J: TRBJ2-1; V: TRBV7-9; CDR3: CASSLFLAGVPEQFF
J: TRBJ2-7; V: TRBV25-1; CDR3: CASSGPKMDRVSDEQYF
J: TRBJ1-5; V: TRBV28; CDR3: CASSLLGGNQPQHF
J: TRBJ2-3; V: TRBV20-1; CDR3: CSAPTPDTQYF
J: TRBJ2-7; V: TRBV29-1; CDR3: CILELAGDSYEQYF
J: TRBJ2-5; V: TRBV18; CDR3: CASSPGWKETQYF
J: TRBJ2-2; V: TRBV11-2; CDR3: CASSPTGQGAGELFF
J: TRBJ2-7; V: TRBV7-9; CDR3: CASSFSILMDREGYEQYF
J: TRBJ2-7; V: TRBV7-7; CDR3: CASSQGEGREQYF
J: TRBJ2-7; V: TRBV2; CDR3: CASSAEGLTAYEQYF
J: TRBJ2-3; V: TRBV5-1; CDR3: CASSGQSTDTQYF
J: TRBJ1-6; V: TRBV7-2; CDR3: CASSSSEVNSPLHF
J: TRBJ2-7; V: TRBV28; CDR3: CASSRLPTYEQYF